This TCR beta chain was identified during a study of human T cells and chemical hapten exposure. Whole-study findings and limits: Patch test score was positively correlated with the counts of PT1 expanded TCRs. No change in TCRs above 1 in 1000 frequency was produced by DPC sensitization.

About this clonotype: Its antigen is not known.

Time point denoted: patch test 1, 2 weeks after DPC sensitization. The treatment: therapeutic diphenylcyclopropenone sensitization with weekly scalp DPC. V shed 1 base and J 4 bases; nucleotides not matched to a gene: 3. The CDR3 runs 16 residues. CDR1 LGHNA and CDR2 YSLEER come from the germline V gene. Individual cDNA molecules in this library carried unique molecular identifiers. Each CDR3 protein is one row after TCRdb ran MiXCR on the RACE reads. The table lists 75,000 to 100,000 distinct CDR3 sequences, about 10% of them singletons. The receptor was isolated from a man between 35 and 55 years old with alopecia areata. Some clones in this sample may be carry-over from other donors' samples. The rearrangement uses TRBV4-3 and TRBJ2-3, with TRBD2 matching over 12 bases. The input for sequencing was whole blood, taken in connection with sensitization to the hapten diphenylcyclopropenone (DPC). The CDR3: CASSQGASGRADTQYF. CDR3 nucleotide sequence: TGCGCCAGCAGCCAAGGGGCTAGCGGGAGGGCAGATACGCAGTATTTT.